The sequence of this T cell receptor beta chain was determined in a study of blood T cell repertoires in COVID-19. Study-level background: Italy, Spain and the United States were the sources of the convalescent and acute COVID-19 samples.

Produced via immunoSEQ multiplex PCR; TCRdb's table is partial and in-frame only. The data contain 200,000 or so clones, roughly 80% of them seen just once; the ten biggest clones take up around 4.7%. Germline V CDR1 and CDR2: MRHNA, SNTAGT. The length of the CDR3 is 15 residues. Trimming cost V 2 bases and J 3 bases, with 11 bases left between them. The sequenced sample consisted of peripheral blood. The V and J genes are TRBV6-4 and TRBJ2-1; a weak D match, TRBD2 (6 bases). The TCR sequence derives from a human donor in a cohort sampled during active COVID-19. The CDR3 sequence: CASSDGGRYYNEQFF. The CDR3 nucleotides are TGTGCCAGCAGTGACGGGGGGAGATACTACAATGAGCAGTTCTTC.